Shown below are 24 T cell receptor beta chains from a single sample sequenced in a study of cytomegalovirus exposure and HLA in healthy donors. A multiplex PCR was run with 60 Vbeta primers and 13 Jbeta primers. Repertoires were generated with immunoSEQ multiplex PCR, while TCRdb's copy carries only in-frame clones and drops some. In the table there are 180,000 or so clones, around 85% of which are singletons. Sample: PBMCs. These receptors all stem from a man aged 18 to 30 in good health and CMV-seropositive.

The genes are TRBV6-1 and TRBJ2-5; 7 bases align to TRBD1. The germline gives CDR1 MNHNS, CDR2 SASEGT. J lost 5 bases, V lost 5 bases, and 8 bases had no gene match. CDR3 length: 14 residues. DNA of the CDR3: TGTGCCAGCAGTCAGATTCCCAGGGGGGAGACCCAGTACTTC. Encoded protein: CASSQIPRGETQYF.

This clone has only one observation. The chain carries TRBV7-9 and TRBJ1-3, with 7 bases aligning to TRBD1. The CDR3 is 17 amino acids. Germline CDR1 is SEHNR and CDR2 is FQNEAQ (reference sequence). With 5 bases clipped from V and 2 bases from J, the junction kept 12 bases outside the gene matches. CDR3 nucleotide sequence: TGTGCCAGCAGCGACTACAGGGGACCTCGAACTGGAAACACCATATATTTT. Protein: CASSDYRGPRTGNTIYF. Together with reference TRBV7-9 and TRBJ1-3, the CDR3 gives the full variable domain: DTGVSQNPRHKITKRGQNVTFRCDPISEHNRLYWYRQTLGQGPEFLTYFQNEAQLEKSRLLSDRFSAERPKGSFSTLEIQRTEQGDSAMYLCASSDYRGPRTGNTIYFGEGSWLTVV.

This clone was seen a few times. The CDR3 nucleotides are TGTGCCAGCAGCTCAGACAGCTATAATTCACCCCTCCACTTT. It yields the protein CASSSDSYNSPLHF. The chain recombines TRBV7-2 with TRBJ1-6, with a tentative D call TRBD1 (5 bases). V lost 4 bases, J lost 3 bases, and 7 bases lay in between. The CDR3 sequence is 14 residues long. Germline assignment: CDR1 SGHTA and CDR2 FQGNSA. The full variable domain, completed using reference TRBV7-2 and TRBJ1-6, is GAGVSQSPSNKVTEKGKDVELRCDPISGHTALYWYRQSLGQGLEFLIYFQGNSAPDKSGLPSDRFSAERTGGSVSTLTIQRTQQEDSAVYLCASSSDSYNSPLHFGNGTRLTVT.

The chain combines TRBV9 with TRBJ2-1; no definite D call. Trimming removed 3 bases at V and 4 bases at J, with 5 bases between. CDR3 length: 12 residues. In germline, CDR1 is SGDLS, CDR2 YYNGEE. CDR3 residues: CASSGVYNEQFF. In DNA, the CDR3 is TGTGCCAGCAGCGGAGTTTACAATGAGCAGTTCTTC.

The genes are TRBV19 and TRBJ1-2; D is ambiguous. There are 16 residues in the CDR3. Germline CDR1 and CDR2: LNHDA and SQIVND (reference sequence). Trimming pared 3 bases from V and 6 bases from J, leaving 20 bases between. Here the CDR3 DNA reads TGTGCCAGTAGTATCCCGTGGTTCGGCAGGTCCCATGGCTACACCTTC. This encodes CASSIPWFGRSHGYTF.

The CDR3 region is CASSSQIQGRKNEQFF. DNA of the CDR3: TGTGCCAGCAGCTCACAGATACAGGGGCGTAAGAATGAGCAGTTCTTC. V and J are TRBV9 and TRBJ2-1, with TRBD1 matching over 7 bases. The CDR3 runs 16 residues. V was clipped by 4 bases and J by 7 bases; unmatched bases: 14. Germline loops: CDR1 SGDLS, CDR2 YYNGEE.

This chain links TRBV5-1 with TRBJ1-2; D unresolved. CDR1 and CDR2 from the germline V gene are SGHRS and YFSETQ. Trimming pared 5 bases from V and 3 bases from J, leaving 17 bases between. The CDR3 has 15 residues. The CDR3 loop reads CASSLTGEVDYGYTF. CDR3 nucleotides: TGCGCCAGCAGTCTCACCGGGGAGGTAGACTATGGCTACACCTTC. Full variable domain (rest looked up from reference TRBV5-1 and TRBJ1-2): KAGVTQTPRYLIKTRGQQVTLSCSPISGHRSVSWYQQTPGQGLQFLFEYFSETQRNKGNFPGRFSGRQFSNSRSEMNVSTLELGDSALYLCASSLTGEVDYGYTFGSGTRLTVV.

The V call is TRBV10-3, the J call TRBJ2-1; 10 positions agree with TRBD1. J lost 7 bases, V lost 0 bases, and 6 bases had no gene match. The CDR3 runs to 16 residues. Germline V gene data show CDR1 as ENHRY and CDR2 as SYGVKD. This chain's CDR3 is CAISESDRGLGNEQFF. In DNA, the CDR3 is TGTGCCATCAGTGAGTCTGACAGGGGGCTAGGGAATGAGCAGTTCTTC.

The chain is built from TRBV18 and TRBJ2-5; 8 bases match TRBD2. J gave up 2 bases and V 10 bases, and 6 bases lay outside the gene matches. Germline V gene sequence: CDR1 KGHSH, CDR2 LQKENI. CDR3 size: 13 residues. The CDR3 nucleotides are TGTGCCACCATCTCTAGCGGGCAAGAGACCCAGTACTTC. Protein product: CATISSGQETQYF.

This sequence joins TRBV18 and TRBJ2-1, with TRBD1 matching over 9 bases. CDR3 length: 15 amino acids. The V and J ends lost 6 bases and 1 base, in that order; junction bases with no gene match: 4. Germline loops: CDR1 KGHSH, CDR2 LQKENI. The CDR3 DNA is TGTGCCAGCTCGCCGGACAGGGGATCCTACAATGAGCAGTTCTTC. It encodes CASSPDRGSYNEQFF.

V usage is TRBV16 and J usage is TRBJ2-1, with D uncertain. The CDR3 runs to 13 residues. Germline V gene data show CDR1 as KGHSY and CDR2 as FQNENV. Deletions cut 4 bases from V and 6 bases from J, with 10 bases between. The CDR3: CASSLGFTNEQFF. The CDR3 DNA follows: TGTGCCAGCAGCCTGGGCTTCACCAATGAGCAGTTCTTC. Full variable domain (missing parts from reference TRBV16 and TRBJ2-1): GEEVAQTPKHLVRGEGQKAKLYCAPIKGHSYVFWYQQVLKNEFKFLISFQNENVFDETGMPKERFSAKCLPNSPCSLEIQATKLEDSAVYFCASSLGFTNEQFFGPGTRLTVL.

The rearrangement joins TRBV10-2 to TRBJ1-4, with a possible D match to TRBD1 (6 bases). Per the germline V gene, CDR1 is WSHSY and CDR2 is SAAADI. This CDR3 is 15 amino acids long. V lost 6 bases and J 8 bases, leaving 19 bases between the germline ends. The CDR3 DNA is TGCGCCAGCAGGGGAGTGGGGGGGGCCGAAGAAAAACTGTTTTTT. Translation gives CASRGVGGAEEKLFF.

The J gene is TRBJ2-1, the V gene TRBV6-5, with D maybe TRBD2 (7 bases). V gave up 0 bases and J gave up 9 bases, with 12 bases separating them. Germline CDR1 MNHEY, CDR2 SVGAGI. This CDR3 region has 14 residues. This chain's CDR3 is CASSYSGGVGEQFF. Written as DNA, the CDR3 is TGTGCCAGCAGTTACTCAGGGGGGGTGGGTGAGCAGTTCTTC.

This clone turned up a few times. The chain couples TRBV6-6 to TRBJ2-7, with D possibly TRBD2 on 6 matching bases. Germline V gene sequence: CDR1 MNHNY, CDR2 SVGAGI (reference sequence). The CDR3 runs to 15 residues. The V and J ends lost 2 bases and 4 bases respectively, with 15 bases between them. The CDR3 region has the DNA TGTGCCAGCAGTTACCCCGGAGGGCGGCTGTACGAGCAGTACTTC. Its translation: CASSYPGGRLYEQYF.

The CDR3 region has the DNA TGTGCCACCAGCAGAGATCTACAGGGGGGTCAAGAGACCCAGTACTTC. Translating it yields CATSRDLQGGQETQYF. The chain uses TRBV15 and TRBJ2-5, with 8 bases aligning to TRBD1. CDR1 and CDR2 (germline): LNHNV, YYDKDF (reference sequence). This CDR3 has 16 amino acids. The ends lost 0 bases at V and 2 bases at J; junction bases unmatched: 5.

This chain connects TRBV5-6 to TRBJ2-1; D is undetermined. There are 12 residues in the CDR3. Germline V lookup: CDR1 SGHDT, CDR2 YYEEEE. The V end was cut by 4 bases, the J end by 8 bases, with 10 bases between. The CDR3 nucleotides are TGTGCCAGCAGCCCAGGTAGTCATGAGCAGTTCTTC. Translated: CASSPGSHEQFF.

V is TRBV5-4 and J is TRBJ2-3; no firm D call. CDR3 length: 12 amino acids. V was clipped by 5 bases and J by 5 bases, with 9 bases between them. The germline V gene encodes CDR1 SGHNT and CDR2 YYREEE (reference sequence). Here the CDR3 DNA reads TGTGCCAGCAGTTATGGGCGAGATACGCAGTATTTT. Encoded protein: CASSYGRDTQYF.

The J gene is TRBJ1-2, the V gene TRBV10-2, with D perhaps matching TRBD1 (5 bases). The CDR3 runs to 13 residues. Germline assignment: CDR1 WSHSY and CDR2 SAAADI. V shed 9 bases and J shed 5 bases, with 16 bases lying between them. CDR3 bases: TGCGCCAGTCAAGGGGCGGACATATATGGCTACACCTTC. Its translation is CASQGADIYGYTF.

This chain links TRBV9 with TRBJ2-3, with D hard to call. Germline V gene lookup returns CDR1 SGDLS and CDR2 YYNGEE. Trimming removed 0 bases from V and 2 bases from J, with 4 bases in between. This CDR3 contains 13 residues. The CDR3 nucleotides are TGTGCCAGCAGCGTAGATTACACAGATACGCAGTATTTT. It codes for CASSVDYTDTQYF.

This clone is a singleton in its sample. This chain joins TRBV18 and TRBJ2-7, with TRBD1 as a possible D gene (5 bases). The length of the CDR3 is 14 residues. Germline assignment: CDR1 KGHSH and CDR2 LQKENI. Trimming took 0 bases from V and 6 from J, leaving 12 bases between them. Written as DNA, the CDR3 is TGTGCCAGCTCACCACCCCCCAGGGCACTCGAGCAGTACTTC. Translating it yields CASSPPPRALEQYF.

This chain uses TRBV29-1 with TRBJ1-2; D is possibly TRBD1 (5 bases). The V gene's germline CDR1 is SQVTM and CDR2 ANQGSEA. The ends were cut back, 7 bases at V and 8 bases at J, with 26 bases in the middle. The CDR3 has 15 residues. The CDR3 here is CSAGAGTGAPKGYTF. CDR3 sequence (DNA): TGCAGCGCTGGGGCGGGGACCGGGGCACCTAAGGGCTACACCTTC. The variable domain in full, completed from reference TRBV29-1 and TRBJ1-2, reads SAVISQKPSRDICQRGTSLTIQCQVDSQVTMMFWYRQQPGQSLTLIATANQGSEATYESGFVIDKFPISRPNLTFSTLTVSNMSPEDSSIYLCSAGAGTGAPKGYTFGSGTRLTVV.

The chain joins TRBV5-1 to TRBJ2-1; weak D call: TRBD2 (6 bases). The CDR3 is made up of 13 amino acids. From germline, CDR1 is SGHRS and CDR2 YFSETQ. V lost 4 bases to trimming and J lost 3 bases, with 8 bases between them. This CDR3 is CASSNSGYNEQFF. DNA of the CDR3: TGCGCCAGCAGCAATAGCGGCTACAATGAGCAGTTCTTC.

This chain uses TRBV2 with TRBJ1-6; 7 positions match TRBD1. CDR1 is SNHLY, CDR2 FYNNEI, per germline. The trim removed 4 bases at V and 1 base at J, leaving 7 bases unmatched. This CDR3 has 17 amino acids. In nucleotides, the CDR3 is TGTGCCAGCAGTGCACTAGGGGGCGCTTCCTATAATTCACCCCTCCACTTT. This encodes CASSALGGASYNSPLHF.

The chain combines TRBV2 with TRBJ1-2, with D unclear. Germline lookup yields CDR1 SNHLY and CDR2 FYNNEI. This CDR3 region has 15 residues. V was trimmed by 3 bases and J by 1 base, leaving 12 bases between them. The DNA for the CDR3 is TGTGCCAGCAGTGAGGGTACAGCCAGTAACTATGGCTACACCTTC. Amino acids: CASSEGTASNYGYTF.